This T cell receptor (beta chain) was recovered during a study of blood T cell repertoires in COVID-19. This clone appeared a single time. Profiling relied on immunoSEQ multiplex PCR, and the TCRdb table lists in-frame clones only, not all of them. Of under 250,000 clones listed, 70% to 85% were seen once; the top ten hold approximately 1.3%. Looked up from germline, CDR1 is LNHDA and CDR2 is SQIVND (reference sequence). V lost 7 bases and J lost 5; bases outside the gene matches: 10. This CDR3 is 16 amino acids long. The chain joins TRBV19 to TRBJ1-4, with TRBD1 matching 10 bases. The sequence was obtained from a woman in her thirties or forties with acute COVID-19. The sample comprised PBMCs or T cells enriched from blood (not recorded which). The CDR3 coding sequence is TGTGCCAGTACCCCTGCTCCGGGACAGGGGAATGAAAAACTGTTTTTT. It is translated as CASTPAPGQGNEKLFF.